The clone carrying this T cell receptor (beta chain) was observed at least ten times. Its antigen is not identified. TCRdb called the PCR reads again in MiXCR, with one record for every CDR3 protein. The table lists several thousand distinct CDR3 sequences, roughly 32% of them singletons, with 11% to 15% in the top ten. The V gene lost 2 bases and the J gene lost 6 bases, with 10 bases spanning the gap. The CDR3 totals 14 residues. Time point: before preoperative PTX-NDP chemotherapy. This sample is part of a study of esophageal squamous cell carcinoma under preoperative chemotherapy. Broader study findings: After chemotherapy, TCR diversity rose significantly in peripheral T cells but not in tumor-infiltrating lymphocytes.

The chain couples TRBV12-3 or TRBV12-4 to TRBJ2-2; D is perhaps TRBD2 (6 bases). The specimen was obtained from a patient given preoperative chemotherapy. The receptor was derived from a human donor with esophageal squamous cell carcinoma. The donor label of this sample is uncertain. CDR3 in amino acids: CASSLLLASGELFF. The CDR3 DNA follows: TGTGCCAGCAGTTTACTGCTAGCGTCCGGGGAGCTGTTTTTT.